Following are 21 T cell receptor beta chains from one sample sequenced in a study of human T cells and chemical hapten exposure. One entry per CDR3 protein, called by TCRdb with MiXCR from the RACE reads. The top ten clones hold over 2% of a sample with approximately 260,000 distinct CDR3 sequences, approximately 8.4% of them seen once. Time point reported: pre-sensitization, week 0. Treatment denoted: therapeutic diphenylcyclopropenone sensitization with weekly scalp DPC. Sample: whole blood, taken in connection with sensitization to the hapten diphenylcyclopropenone (DPC). These receptors were taken from a woman aged 40 to 50 with alopecia areata. Some clones in this sample may be carry-over from other donors' samples.

The rearrangement uses TRBV5-1 and TRBJ2-1, with a tentative D call TRBD1 (5 bases). CDR1 and CDR2 (germline): SGHRS, YFSETQ. This CDR3 comprises 16 residues. Trimming removed 0 bases from V and 0 bases from J, with 10 bases in between. The CDR3 loop is CASSLALDSSYNEQFF. The CDR3 DNA is TGCGCCAGCAGCTTGGCCCTTGACAGCTCCTACAATGAGCAGTTCTTC.

The sample holds a few counts of this clonotype. J is TRBJ2-6 and V is TRBV28; 9 bases align to TRBD1. Per the germline V gene, CDR1 is MDHEN and CDR2 is SYDVKM. This CDR3 contains 17 residues. Trimming at V came to 8 bases and at J to 1 base, leaving 9 bases not matched to a gene. This CDR3 is CASQQGQGPSGANVLTF. The CDR3 nucleotides read TGTGCCAGCCAACAGGGACAGGGTCCGTCTGGGGCCAACGTCCTGACTTTC.

The V and J genes are TRBV7-9 and TRBJ2-4, with D unresolved. The CDR3 is made up of 11 amino acids. The V end lost 5 bases, the J end lost 5 bases, and 4 bases lay between the germline ends. Germline CDR1 is SEHNR and CDR2 is FQNEAQ (reference sequence). CDR3 nucleotide sequence: TGTGCCAGCAGCCCTCAAAACATTCAGTACTTC. Translating it yields CASSPQNIQYF.

This clonotype showed up many times. This chain uses TRBV6-5 with TRBJ1-1; 8 bases are shared with TRBD1. CDR1 is MNHEY and CDR2 is SVGAGI in the germline V gene. The CDR3 length is 15 residues. J gave up 2 bases and V 7 bases, and 9 bases lay outside the gene matches. In nucleotides, the CDR3 is TGTGCCAGCATTCCTGGGGACAGGCATAACACTGAAGCTTTCTTT. Protein: CASIPGDRHNTEAFF.

The chain uses TRBV28 and TRBJ1-2; a weak D match, TRBD1 (5 bases). Per germline, CDR1 MDHEN and CDR2 SYDVKM. The CDR3 is made up of 12 amino acids. CDR3 in DNA: TGTGCTCTCCTAGGGACGGACTATGGCTACACCTTC. Protein: CALLGTDYGYTF.

This clonotype was detected a few times. The rearrangement joins TRBV7-8 to TRBJ1-6; D gene ambiguous. The germline gives CDR1 SGHVS, CDR2 FQNEAQ. The CDR3 has 17 residues. The V end lost 2 bases, the J end lost 10 bases, and 21 bases lay between the germline ends. The CDR3 loop reads CASSLTFSRGNSSPLHF. In DNA form, the CDR3 reads TGTGCCAGCAGCTTAACGTTTTCGAGAGGGAATAGCTCACCCCTCCACTTT.

In its sample, this clonotype was seen a few times. The V and J genes are TRBV9 and TRBJ2-7; perhaps TRBD1 as D (8 bases). Per the germline V gene, CDR1 is SGDLS and CDR2 is YYNGEE. This CDR3 spans 15 amino acids. V was clipped by 3 bases and J by 0 bases, with 13 bases between them. CDR3 amino acids: CASSESGTGSYEQYF. The CDR3 coding sequence is TGTGCCAGCAGCGAGAGCGGGACAGGCTCCTACGAGCAGTACTTC. The full variable domain, with the rest looked up from reference TRBV9 and TRBJ2-7, is DSGVTQTPKHLITATGQRVTLRCSPRSGDLSVYWYQQSLDQGLQFLIQYYNGEERAKGNILERFSAQQFPDLHSELNLSSLELGDSALYFCASSESGTGSYEQYFGPGTRLTVT.

This clonotype was seen only a few times. The chain joins TRBV5-6 to TRBJ2-7; D ambiguous. Trimming took off 1 base at V and 2 bases at J, with 10 bases between the two ends. Per the germline V gene, CDR1 is SGHDT and CDR2 is YYEEEE. The CDR3 runs 14 residues. The CDR3 sequence is CASSLLYGTYEQYF. CDR3 bases: TGTGCCAGCAGCTTGCTATACGGAACCTACGAGCAGTACTTC.

This clonotype was picked up a small number of times. This rearrangement joins TRBV28 to TRBJ2-6; D gene ambiguous. Germline loops: CDR1 MDHEN, CDR2 SYDVKM. This CDR3 is 16 amino acids long. The germline V and J ends were trimmed by 2 bases and 0 bases, with 8 bases remaining between them. DNA for the CDR3: TGTGCCAGCAGTTTACGTCTGGGCTCTGGGGCCAACGTCCTGACTTTC. Its translation: CASSLRLGSGANVLTF.

The rearrangement links TRBV4-3 to TRBJ2-3; tentative D call: TRBD1 (6 bases). The CDR3 contains 14 residues. Germline CDR1 reads LGHNA; CDR2 reads YSLEER. V was trimmed by 0 bases and J by 6 bases, leaving 10 bases between them. The CDR3 protein is CASSQDRGSDTQYF. The CDR3 bases are TGCGCCAGCAGCCAAGACAGGGGATCCGATACGCAGTATTTT.

This clonotype has at least ten counts. This sequence joins TRBV20-1 and TRBJ2-7; TRBD2 agrees at 15 bases. CDR1 and CDR2 from the germline V gene are DFQATT and SNEGSKA (reference sequence). Unmatched junction bases numbered 9, after V lost 0 bases and J lost 3 bases. The CDR3 totals 18 residues. CDR3 loop: CSARDRTSGRALVYEQYF. The DNA of the CDR3 is TGCAGTGCTAGAGATCGGACTAGCGGGAGGGCCCTCGTCTACGAGCAGTACTTC.

This chain links TRBV6-5 with TRBJ2-5; TRBD1 agrees at 8 bases. Germline assignment: CDR1 MNHEY and CDR2 SVGAGI. The CDR3 runs to 13 residues. Unmatched junction bases numbered 4, after V lost 5 bases and J lost 5 bases. The CDR3 bases are TGTGCCAGCAGTAACACAGGGGGGGAGACCCAGTACTTC. Protein sequence: CASSNTGGETQYF.

This clonotype was observed many times. The rearrangement joins TRBV21-1 to TRBJ2-6; no check of the table's D call, TRBD1, against the DNA was made. TRBV21-1 counts as a pseudogene. The CDR3 spans 17 residues. CDR3 loop: CASTADRDPSGANVLTF. The CDR3 DNA is TGTGCCAGCACCGCGGACAGGGACCCCTCTGGGGCCAACGTCCTGACTTTC.

The chain combines TRBV7-2 with TRBJ2-5, with a tentative D call TRBD2 (5 bases). The V gene lost 5 bases and the J gene lost 4 bases, with 14 bases spanning the gap. CDR1 and CDR2 (germline): SGHTA, FQGNSA. This CDR3 spans 14 amino acids. In DNA form, the CDR3 reads TGTGCCAGCAGCAAGAGGGCGGTCGGAGAGACCCAGTACTTC. This sequence encodes CASSKRAVGETQYF.

At least ten counts were recorded for this clonotype. This rearrangement joins TRBV6-2 or TRBV6-3 to TRBJ2-2, with D maybe TRBD1 (5 bases). Germline CDR1 and CDR2: MNHEY and SVGEGT. This CDR3 contains 17 residues. Between the trimmed V and J ends, which lost 6 bases and 1 base, there was a span of 18 bases. This CDR3 is CASRPVSRQRNTGELFF. Here the CDR3 DNA reads TGTGCCAGCAGACCTGTTTCCAGACAGAGGAACACCGGGGAGCTGTTTTTT.

The CDR3 region is CASRGLAGAETQYF. The CDR3 bases are TGCGCCAGCCGTGGACTAGCGGGAGCGGAGACCCAGTACTTC. This chain joins TRBV5-1 and TRBJ2-5, with 13 bases lining up with TRBD2. This CDR3 region has 14 residues. CDR1 and CDR2 (germline): SGHRS, YFSETQ. V gave up 7 bases and J gave up 5 bases; unmatched junction bases: 5.

This clonotype was counted a few times. The gene calls are TRBV5-1 and TRBJ2-1; no reliable D call. CDR1 and CDR2 from the germline V gene are SGHRS and YFSETQ. The CDR3 spans 14 residues. Trimming removed 4 bases from V and 4 bases from J, with 12 bases in between. CDR3 coding DNA: TGCGCCAGCAGCACTGACTGGAGTTACAATGAGCAGTTCTTC. It codes for CASSTDWSYNEQFF.

Only a few counts were recorded for this clonotype. This chain uses TRBV6-2 or TRBV6-3 with TRBJ2-7, with 8 bases lining up with TRBD1. The CDR3 runs to 15 residues. Germline values: CDR1 MNHEY, CDR2 SVGEGT. J lost 1 base, V lost 7 bases, and 9 bases had no gene match. CDR3 amino acids: CASTLRDRRSYEQYF. The CDR3 DNA reads as TGTGCCAGCACCCTAAGGGACAGGCGGTCCTACGAGCAGTACTTC.

The rearrangement links TRBV28 to TRBJ2-1; TRBD2 matches 13 bases. This CDR3 is built from 15 residues. After removal of 5 bases from V and 10 bases from J, the junction contained 8 bases not matched to a gene. Germline CDR1 reads MDHEN; CDR2 reads SYDVKM. The CDR3 coding sequence is TGTGCCAGCAGTACCGGGACTAGCGGGATTAGGGAGCAGTTCTTC. Translation: CASSTGTSGIREQFF.

Ten or more counts support this clonotype. The rearrangement joins TRBV5-4 to TRBJ2-3; the match to TRBD2 covers 7 bases. This CDR3 is built from 15 residues. V lost 4 bases and J lost 4; bases outside the gene matches: 9. CDR1 is SGHNT, CDR2 YYREEE, per germline (reference sequence). The CDR3 region has the DNA TGTGCCAGCAGCCCAGCGGGAATGGGGTCAGATACGCAGTATTTT. Its translation: CASSPAGMGSDTQYF.

This clonotype was found a few times. The chain couples TRBV7-9 to TRBJ1-1, with 9 bases lining up with TRBD1. Germline V gene data show CDR1 as SEHNR and CDR2 as FQNEAQ (reference sequence). The V segment lost 6 bases and the J segment 3 bases; nucleotides outside the gene matches: 14. The CDR3 sequence is 17 residues long. The CDR3 coding sequence is TGTGCCAGCAGTCCCCGGGACAGGGTTAGTGAGGACACTGAAGCTTTCTTT. Its translation: CASSPRDRVSEDTEAFF.